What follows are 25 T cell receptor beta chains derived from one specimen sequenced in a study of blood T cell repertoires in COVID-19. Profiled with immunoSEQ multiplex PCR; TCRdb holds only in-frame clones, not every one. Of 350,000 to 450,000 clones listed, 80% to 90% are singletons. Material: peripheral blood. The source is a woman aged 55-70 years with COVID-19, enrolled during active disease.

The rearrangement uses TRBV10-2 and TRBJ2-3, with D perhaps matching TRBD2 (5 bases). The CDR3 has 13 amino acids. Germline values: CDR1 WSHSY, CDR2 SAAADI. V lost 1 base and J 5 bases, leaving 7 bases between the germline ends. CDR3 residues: CASSELLEDTQYF. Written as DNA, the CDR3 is TGCGCCAGCAGTGAGTTACTAGAAGATACGCAGTATTTT.

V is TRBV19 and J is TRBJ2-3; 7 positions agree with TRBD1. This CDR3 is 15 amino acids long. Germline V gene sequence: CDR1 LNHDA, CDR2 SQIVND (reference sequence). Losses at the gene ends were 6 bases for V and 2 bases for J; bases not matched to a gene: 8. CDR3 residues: CASRITGTVTDTQYF. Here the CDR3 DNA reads TGTGCCAGTAGGATCACCGGGACAGTCACAGATACGCAGTATTTT.

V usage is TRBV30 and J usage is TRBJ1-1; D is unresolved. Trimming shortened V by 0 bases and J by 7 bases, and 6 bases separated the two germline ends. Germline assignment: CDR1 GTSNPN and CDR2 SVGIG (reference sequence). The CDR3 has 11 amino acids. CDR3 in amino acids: CAWSVTIEAFF. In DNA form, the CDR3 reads TGTGCCTGGAGTGTAACTATTGAAGCTTTCTTT. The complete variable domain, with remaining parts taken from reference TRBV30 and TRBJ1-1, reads SQTIHQWPATLVQPVGSPLSLECTVEGTSNPNLYWYRQAAGRGLQLLFYSVGIGQISSEVPQNLSASRPQDRQFILSSKKLLLSDSGFYLCAWSVTIEAFFGQGTRLTVV.

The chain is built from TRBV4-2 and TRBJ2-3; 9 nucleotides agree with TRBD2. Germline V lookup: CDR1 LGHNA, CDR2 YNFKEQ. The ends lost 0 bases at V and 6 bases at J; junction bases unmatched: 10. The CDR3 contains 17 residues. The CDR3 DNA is TGTGCCAGCAGCCAAGAGTGGAGGCTAGCGGGGTTGGATACGCAGTATTTT. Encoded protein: CASSQEWRLAGLDTQYF.

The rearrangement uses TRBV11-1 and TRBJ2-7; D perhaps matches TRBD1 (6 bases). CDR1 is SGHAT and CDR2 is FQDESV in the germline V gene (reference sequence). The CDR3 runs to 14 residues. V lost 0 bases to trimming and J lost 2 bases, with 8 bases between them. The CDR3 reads CASSLAPGAYEQYF. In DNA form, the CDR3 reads TGTGCCAGCAGCTTAGCCCCAGGGGCCTACGAGCAGTACTTC.

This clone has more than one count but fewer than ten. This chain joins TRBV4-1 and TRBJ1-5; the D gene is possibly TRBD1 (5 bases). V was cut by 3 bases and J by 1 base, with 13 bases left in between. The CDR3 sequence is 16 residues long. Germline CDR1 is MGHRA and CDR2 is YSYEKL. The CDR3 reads CASSQRAGQSNQPQHF. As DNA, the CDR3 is TGCGCCAGCAGCCAGAGGGCGGGGCAGAGCAATCAGCCCCAGCATTTT.

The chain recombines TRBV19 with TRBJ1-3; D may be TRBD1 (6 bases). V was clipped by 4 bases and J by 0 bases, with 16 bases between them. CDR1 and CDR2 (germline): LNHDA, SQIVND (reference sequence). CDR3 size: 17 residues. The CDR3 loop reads CASSTLDRPNSGNTIYF. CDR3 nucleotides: TGTGCCAGTAGTACACTCGACAGGCCGAACTCTGGAAACACCATATATTTT.

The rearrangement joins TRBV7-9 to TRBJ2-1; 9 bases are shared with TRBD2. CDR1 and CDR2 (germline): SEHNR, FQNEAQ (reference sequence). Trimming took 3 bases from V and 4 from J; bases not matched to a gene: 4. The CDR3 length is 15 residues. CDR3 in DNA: TGTGCCAGCAGCTTGGGCGGGGGGGCTTACAATGAGCAGTTCTTC. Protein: CASSLGGGAYNEQFF. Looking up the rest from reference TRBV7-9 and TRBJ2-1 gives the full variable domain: DTGVSQNPRHKITKRGQNVTFRCDPISEHNRLYWYRQTLGQGPEFLTYFQNEAQLEKSRLLSDRFSAERPKGSFSTLEIQRTEQGDSAMYLCASSLGGGAYNEQFFGPGTRLTVL.

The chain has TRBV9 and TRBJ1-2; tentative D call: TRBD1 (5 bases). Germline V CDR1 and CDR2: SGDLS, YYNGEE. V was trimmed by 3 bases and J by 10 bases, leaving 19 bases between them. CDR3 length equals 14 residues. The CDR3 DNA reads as TGTGCCAGCAGCGCGGTGGTGGGGCACAAGGACTACACCTTC. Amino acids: CASSAVVGHKDYTF.

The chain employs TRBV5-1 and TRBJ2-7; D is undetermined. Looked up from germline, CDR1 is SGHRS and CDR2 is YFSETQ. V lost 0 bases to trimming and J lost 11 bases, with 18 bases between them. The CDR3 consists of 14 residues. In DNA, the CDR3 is TGCGCCAGCAGCTTGGCTGCTGTTGGTGGCAGTGAGTACTTC. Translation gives CASSLAAVGGSEYF.

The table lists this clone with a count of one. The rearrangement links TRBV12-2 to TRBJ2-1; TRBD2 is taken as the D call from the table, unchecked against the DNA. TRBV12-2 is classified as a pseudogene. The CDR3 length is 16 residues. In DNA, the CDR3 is TGTGCAAGTCGCTTAGCGAACGCTAGCGGTCACAATGAGCAGTTCTTC. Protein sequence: CASRLANASGHNEQFF.

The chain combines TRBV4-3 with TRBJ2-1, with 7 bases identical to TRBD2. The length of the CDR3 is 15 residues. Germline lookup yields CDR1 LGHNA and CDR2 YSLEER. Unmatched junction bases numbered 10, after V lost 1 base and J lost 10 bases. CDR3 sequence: CASSQGRPLGGEQFF. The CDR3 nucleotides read TGCGCCAGCAGCCAAGGACGACCACTCGGGGGGGAGCAGTTCTTC.

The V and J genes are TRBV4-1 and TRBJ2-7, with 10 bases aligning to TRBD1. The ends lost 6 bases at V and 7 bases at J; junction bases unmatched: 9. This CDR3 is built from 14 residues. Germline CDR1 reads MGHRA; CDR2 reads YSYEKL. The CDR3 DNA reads TGCGCCAGCAGACTGGGACAGGGGACGGGGGAGCAGTACTTC. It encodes CASRLGQGTGEQYF.

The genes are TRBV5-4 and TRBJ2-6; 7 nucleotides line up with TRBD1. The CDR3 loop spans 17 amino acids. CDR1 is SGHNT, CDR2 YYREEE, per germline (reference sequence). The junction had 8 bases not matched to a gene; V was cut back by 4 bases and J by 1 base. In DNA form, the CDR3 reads TGTGCCAGCAGCCCCGGGACAGACCCTTCTGGGGCCAACGTCCTGACTTTC. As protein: CASSPGTDPSGANVLTF.

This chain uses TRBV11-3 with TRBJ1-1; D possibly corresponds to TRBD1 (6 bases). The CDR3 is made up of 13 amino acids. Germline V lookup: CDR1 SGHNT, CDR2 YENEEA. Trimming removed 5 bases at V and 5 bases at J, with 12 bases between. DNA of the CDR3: TGTGCCAGCAGCCCCCCAGGGGTGACTGAAGCTTTCTTT. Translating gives CASSPPGVTEAFF.

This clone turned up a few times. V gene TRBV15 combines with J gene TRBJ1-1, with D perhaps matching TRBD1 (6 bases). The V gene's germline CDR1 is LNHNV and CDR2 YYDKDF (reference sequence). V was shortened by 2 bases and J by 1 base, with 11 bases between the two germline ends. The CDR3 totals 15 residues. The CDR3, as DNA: TGTGCCACCAGCAGATTAACAGGGACGAACACTGAAGCTTTCTTT. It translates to CATSRLTGTNTEAFF.

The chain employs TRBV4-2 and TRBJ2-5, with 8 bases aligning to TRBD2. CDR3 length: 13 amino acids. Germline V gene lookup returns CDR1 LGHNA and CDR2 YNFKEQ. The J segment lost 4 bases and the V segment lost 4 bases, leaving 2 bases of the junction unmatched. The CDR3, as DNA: TGTGCCAGCAGCCGTGCGGGGGGAGAGACCCAGTACTTC. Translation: CASSRAGGETQYF.

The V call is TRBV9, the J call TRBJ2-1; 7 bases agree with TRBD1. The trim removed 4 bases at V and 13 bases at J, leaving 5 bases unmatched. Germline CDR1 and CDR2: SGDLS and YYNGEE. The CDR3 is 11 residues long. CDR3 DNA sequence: TGTGCCAGCAGCACCACAGGGGTTCAGTTCTTC. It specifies CASSTTGVQFF.

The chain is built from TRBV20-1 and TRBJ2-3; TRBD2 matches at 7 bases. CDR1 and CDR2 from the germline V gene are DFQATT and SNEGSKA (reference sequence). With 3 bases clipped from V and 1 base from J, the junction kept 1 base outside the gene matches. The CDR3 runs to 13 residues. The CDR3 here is CSASTSGTDTQYF. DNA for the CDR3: TGCAGTGCTAGTACTAGCGGCACAGATACGCAGTATTTT.

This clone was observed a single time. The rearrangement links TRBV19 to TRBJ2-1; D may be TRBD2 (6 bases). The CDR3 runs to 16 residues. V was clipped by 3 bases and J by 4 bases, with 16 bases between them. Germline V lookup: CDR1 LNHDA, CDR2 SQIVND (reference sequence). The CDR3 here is CASSIYPGELYNEQFF. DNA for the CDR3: TGTGCCAGTAGTATTTATCCGGGGGAACTTTACAATGAGCAGTTCTTC.

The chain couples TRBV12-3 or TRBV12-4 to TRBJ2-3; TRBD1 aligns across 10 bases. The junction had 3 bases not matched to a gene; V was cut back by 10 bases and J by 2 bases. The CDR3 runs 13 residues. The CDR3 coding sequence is TGTGCCACCCGACAGGGGGCCACAGATACGCAGTATTTT. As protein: CATRQGATDTQYF.

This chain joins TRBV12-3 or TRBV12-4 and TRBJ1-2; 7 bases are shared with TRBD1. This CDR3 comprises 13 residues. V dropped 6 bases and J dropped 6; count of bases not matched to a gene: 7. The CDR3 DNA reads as TGTGCCAGCAGAACTACAGGGGTGGATGGCTACACCTTC. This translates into CASRTTGVDGYTF.

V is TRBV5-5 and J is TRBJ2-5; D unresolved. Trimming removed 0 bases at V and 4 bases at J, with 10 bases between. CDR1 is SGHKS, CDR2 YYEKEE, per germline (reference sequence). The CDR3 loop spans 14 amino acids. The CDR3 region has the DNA TGTGCCAGCAGCTTGGCTTACAATGGAGAGACCCAGTACTTC. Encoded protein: CASSLAYNGETQYF. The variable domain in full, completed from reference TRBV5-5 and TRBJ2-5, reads DAGVTQSPTHLIKTRGQQVTLRCSPISGHKSVSWYQQVLGQGPQFIFQYYEKEERGRGNFPDRFSARQFPNYSSELNVNALLLGDSALYLCASSLAYNGETQYFGPGTRLLVL.

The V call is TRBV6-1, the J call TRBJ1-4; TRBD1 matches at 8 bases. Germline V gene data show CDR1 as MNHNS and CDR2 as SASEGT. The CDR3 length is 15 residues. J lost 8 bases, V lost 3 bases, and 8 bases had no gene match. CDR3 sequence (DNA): TGTGCCAGCAGTGACGGTGGACAGGGATTCGAAAAACTGTTTTTT. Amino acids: CASSDGGQGFEKLFF.

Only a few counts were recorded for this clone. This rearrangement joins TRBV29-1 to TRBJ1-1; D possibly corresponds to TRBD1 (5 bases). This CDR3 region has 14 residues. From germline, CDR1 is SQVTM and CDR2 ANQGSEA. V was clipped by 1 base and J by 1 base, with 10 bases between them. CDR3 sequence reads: CSVEAGKGNTEAFF. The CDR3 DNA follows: TGCAGCGTTGAAGCAGGGAAGGGGAACACTGAAGCTTTCTTT.